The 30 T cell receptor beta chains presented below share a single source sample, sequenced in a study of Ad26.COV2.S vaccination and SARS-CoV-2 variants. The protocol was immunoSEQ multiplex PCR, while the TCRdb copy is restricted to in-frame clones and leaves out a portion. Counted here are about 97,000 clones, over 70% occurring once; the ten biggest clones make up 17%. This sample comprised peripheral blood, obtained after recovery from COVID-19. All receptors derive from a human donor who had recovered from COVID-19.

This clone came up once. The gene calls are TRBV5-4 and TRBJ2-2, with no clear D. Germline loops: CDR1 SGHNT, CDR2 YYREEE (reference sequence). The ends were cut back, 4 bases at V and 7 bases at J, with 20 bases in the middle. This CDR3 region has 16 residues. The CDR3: CASSHRTLGWGGELFF. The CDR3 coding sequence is TGTGCCAGCAGCCACCGCACACTGGGTTGGGGCGGGGAGCTGTTTTTT.

The CDR3 sequence is CASRGMTGLVGDVYEQYF. In DNA form, the CDR3 reads TGTGCCAGCAGGGGAATGACAGGCCTCGTCGGGGACGTCTACGAGCAGTACTTC. This sequence joins TRBV27 and TRBJ2-7, with TRBD1 as a possible D gene (6 bases). There are 18 residues in the CDR3. Germline lookup yields CDR1 MNHEY and CDR2 SMNVEV (reference sequence). V dropped 6 bases and J dropped 3 bases, with 27 bases sitting between them.

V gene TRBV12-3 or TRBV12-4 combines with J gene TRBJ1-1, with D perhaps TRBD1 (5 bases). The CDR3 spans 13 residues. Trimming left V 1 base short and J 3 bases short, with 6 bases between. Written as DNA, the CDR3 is TGTGCCAGCAGTTTAGGGGGGGACACTGAAGCTTTCTTT. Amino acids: CASSLGGDTEAFF.

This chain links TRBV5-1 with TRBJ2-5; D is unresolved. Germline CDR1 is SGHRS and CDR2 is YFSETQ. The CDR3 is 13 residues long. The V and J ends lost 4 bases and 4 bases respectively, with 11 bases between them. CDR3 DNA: TGCGCCAGCAGCGCGGACCTGCGAGAGACCCAGTACTTC. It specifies CASSADLRETQYF.

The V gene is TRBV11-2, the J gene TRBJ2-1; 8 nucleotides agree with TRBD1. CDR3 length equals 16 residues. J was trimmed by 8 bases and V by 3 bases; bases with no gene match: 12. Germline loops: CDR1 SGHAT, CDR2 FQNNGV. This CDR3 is CASSFLIASGGDEQFF. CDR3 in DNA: TGTGCCAGCAGCTTCCTAATCGCGTCAGGGGGCGATGAGCAGTTCTTC.

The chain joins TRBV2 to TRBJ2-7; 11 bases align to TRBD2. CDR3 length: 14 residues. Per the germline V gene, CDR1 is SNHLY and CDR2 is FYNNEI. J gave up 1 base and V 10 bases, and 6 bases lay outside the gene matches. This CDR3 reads CATKTSGGSYEQYF. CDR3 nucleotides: TGTGCCACCAAAACTAGCGGGGGTTCCTACGAGCAGTACTTC.

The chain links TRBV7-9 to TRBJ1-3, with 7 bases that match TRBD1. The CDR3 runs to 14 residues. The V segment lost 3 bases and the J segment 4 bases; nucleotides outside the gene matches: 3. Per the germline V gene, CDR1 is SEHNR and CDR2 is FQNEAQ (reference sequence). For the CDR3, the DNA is TGTGCCAGCAGCTTGGCGGACAGGGGAAACACCATATATTTT. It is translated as CASSLADRGNTIYF.

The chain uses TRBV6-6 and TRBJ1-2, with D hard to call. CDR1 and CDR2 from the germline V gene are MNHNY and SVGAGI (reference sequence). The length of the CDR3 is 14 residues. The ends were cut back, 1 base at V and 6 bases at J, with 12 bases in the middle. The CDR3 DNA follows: TGTGCCAGCAGTTACTTATCGGGCGAGGATGGCTACACCTTC. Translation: CASSYLSGEDGYTF.

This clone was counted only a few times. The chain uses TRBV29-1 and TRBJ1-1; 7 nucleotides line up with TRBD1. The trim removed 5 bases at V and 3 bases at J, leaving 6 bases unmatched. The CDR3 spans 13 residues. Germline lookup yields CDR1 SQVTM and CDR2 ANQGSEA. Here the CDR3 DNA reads TGCAGCGTTAAGGGACAGCGGGACACTGAAGCTTTCTTT. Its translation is CSVKGQRDTEAFF.

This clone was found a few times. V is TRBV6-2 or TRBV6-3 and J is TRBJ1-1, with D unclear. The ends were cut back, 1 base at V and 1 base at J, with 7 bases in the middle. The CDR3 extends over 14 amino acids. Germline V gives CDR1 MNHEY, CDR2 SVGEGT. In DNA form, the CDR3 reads TGTGCCAGCAGTTACTTAGTTTCGAACACTGAAGCTTTCTTT. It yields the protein CASSYLVSNTEAFF.

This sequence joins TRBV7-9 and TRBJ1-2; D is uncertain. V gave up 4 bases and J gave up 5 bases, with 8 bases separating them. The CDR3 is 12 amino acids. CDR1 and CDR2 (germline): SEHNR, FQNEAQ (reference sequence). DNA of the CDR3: TGTGCCAGCAGCTCTCGTCAGTATGGCTACACCTTC. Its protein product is CASSSRQYGYTF.

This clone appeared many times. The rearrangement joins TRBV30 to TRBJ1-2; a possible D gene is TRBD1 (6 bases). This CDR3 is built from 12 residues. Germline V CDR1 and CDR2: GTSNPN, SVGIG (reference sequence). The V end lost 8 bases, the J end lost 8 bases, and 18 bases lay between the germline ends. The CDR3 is CARDTRGGGYTF. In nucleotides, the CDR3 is TGTGCCCGGGACACCCGGGGAGGCGGCTACACCTTC.

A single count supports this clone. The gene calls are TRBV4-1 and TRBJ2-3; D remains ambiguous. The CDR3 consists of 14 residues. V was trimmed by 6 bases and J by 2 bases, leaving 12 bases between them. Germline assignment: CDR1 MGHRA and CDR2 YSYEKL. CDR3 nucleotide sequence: TGCGCCAGCAGTCCGAAGGACCACACAGATACGCAGTATTTT. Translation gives CASSPKDHTDTQYF.

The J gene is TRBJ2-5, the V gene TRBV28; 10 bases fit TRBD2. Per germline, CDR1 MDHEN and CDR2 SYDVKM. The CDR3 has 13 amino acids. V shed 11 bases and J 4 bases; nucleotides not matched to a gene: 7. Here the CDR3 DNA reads TGTGCCCTCAGCGGGGGGGTTTTAGAGACCCAGTACTTC. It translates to CALSGGVLETQYF.

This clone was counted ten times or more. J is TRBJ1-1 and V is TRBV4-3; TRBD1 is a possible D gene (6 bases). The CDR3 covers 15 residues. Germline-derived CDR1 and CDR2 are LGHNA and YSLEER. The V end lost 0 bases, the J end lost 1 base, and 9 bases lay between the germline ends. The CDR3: CASSQDQGQNTEAFF. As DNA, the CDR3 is TGCGCCAGCAGCCAAGATCAGGGACAGAACACTGAAGCTTTCTTT.

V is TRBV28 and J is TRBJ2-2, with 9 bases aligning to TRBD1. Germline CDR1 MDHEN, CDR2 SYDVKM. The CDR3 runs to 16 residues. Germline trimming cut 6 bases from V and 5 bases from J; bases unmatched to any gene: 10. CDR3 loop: CASSSPGQGWTGELFF. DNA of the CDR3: TGTGCCAGCAGCTCTCCGGGACAGGGTTGGACCGGGGAGCTGTTTTTT.

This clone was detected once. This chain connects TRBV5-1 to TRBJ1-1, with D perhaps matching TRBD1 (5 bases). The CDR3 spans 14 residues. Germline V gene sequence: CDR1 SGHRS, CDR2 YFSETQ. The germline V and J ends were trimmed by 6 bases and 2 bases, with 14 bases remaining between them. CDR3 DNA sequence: TGCGCCAGCACCCTGGCAGGGCCAAACACTGAAGCTTTCTTT. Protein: CASTLAGPNTEAFF.

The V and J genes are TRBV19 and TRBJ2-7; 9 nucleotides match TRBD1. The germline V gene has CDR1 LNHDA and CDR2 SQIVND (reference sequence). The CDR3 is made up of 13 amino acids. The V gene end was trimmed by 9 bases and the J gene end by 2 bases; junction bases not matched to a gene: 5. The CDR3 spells CASGTGGTYEQYF. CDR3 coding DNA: TGTGCCAGCGGTACAGGGGGCACCTACGAGCAGTACTTC.

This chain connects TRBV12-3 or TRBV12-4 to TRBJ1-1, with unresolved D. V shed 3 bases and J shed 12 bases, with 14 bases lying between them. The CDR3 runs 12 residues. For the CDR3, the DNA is TGTGCCAGCAGTTTTGGCAGGCGAGAAACTTTCTTT. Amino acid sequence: CASSFGRRETFF.

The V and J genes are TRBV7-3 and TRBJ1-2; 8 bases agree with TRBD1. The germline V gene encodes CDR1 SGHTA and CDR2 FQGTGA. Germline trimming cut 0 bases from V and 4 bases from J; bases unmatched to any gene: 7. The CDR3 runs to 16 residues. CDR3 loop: CASSLTPAGGVYGYTF. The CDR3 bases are TGTGCCAGCAGCTTAACCCCCGCAGGGGGCGTCTATGGCTACACCTTC.

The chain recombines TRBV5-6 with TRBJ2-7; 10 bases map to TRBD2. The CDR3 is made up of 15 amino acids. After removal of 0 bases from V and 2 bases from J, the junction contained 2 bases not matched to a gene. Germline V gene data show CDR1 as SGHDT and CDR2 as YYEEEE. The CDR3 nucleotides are TGTGCCAGCAGCTTGGGAGCGGGGGGGACCTACGAGCAGTACTTC. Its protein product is CASSLGAGGTYEQYF.

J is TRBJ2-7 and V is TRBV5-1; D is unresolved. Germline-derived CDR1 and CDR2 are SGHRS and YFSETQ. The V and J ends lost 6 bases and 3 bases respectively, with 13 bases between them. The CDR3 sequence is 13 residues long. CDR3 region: CASTDPGRYEQYF. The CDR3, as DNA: TGCGCCAGCACCGACCCGGGTCGCTACGAGCAGTACTTC.

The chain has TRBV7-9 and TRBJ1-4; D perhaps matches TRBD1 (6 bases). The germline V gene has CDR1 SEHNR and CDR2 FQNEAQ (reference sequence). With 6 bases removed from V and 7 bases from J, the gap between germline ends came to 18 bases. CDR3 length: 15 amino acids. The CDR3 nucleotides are TGTGCCAGCAGTTTTGGGGGACAACATGCTGAAAAACTGTTTTTT. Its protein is CASSFGGQHAEKLFF.

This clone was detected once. The CDR3 DNA follows: TGTGCCAGTAGTATAGATGGGGATTGGGAGACCCAGTACTTC. Its translation: CASSIDGDWETQYF. This chain uses TRBV19 with TRBJ2-5; D remains unclear. V was trimmed by 0 bases and J by 5 bases, leaving 10 bases between them. From germline, CDR1 is LNHDA and CDR2 SQIVND (reference sequence). This CDR3 is 14 amino acids long.

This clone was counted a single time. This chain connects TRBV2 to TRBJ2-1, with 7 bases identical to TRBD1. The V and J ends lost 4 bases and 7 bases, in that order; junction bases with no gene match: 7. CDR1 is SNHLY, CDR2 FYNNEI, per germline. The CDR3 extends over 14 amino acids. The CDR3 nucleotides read TGTGCCAGCAGTGCCGAGACAGGGTCGAATGAGCAGTTCTTC. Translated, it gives CASSAETGSNEQFF.

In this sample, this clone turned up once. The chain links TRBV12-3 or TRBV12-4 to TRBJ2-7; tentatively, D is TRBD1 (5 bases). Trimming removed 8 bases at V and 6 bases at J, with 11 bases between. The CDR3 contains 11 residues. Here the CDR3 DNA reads TGTGCCAGCTCCAGGGCCGGCGAGCAGTACTTC. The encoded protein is CASSRAGEQYF.

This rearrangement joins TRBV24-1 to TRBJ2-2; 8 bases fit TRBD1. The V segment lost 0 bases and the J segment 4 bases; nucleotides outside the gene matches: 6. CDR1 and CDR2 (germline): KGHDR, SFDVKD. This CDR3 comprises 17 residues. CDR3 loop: CATSDLIGTGSTGELFF. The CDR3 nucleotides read TGTGCCACCAGTGATTTGATCGGGACAGGTTCCACCGGGGAGCTGTTTTTT.

The CDR3 nucleotides read TGTGCCAGCAGCGGGCTTAAGGGCTACGAGCAGTACTTC. This codes for CASSGLKGYEQYF. The J gene is TRBJ2-7, the V gene TRBV27; D remains ambiguous. V was shortened by 6 bases and J by 3 bases, with 12 bases between the two germline ends. The CDR3 runs 13 residues. CDR1 is MNHEY, CDR2 SMNVEV, per germline (reference sequence).

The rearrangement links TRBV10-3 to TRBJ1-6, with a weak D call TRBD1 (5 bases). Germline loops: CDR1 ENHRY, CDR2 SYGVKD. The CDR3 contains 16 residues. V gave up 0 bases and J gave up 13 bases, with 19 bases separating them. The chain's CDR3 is CAISESILSGESPLHF. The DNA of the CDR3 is TGTGCCATCAGTGAGTCGATCCTTTCGGGGGAGAGCCCCCTCCACTTT.

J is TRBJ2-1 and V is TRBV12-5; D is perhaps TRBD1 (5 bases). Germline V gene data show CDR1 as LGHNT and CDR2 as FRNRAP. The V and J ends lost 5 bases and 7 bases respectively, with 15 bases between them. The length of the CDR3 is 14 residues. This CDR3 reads CASGLTGFRNEQFF. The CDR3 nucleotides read TGTGCTAGTGGTCTAACAGGATTCCGTAATGAGCAGTTCTTC.